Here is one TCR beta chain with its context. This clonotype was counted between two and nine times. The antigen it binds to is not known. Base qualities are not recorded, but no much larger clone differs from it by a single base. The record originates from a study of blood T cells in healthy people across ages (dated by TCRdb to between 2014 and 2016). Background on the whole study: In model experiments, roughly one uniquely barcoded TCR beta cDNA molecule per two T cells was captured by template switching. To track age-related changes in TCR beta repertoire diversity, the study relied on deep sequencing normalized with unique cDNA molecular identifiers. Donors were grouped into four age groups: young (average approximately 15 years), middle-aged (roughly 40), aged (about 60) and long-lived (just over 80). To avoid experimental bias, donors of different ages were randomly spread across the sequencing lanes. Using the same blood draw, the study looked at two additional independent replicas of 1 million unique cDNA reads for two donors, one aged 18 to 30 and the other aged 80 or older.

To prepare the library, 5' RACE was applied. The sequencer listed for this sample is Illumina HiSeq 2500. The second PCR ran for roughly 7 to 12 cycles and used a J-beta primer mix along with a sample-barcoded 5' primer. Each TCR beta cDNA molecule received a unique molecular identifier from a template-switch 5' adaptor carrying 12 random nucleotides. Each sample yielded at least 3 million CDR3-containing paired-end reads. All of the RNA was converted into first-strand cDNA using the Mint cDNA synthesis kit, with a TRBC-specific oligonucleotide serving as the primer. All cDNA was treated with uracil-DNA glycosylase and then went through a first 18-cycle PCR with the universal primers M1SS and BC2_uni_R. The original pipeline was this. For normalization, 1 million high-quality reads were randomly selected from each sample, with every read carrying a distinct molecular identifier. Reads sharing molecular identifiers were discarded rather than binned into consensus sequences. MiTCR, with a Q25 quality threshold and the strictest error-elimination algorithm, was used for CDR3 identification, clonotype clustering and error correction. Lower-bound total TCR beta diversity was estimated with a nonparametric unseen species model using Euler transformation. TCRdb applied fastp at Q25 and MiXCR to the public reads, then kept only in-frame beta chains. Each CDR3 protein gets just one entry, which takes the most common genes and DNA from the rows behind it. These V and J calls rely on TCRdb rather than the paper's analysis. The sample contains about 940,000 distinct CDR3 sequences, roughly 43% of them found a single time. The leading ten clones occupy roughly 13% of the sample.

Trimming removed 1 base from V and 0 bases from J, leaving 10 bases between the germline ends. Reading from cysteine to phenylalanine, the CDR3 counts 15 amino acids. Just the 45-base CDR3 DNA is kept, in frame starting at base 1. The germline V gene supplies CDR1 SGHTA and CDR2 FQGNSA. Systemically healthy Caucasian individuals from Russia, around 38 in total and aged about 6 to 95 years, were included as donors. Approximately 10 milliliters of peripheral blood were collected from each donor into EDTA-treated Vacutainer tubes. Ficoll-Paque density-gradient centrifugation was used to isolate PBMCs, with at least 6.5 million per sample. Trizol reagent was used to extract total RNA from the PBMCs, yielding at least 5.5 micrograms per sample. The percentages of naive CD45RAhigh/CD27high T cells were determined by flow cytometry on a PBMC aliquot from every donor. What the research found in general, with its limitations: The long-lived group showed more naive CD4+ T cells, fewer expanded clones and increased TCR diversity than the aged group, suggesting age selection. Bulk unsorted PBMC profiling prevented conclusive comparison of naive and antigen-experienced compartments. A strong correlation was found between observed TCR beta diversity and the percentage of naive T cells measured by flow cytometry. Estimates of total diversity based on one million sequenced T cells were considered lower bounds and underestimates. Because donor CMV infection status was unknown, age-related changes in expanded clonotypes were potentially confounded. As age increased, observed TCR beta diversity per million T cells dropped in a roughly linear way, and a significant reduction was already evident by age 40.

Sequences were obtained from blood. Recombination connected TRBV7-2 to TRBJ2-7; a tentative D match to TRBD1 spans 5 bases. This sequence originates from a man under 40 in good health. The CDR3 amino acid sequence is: CASSLGLTASYEQYF. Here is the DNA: TGTGCCAGCAGCTTAGGATTGACAGCCTCCTACGAGCAGTACTTC.